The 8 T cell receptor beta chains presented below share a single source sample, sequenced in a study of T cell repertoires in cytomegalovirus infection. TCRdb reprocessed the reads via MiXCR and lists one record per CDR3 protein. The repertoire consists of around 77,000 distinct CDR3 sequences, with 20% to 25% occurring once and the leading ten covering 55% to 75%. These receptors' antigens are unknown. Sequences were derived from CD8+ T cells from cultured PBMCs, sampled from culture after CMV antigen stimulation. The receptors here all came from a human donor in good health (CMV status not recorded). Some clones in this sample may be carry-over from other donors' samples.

CDR3 DNA sequence: TGTGCCAGCAGAACAGGGGCCCAGGGAAATAATTCACCCCTCCACTTT. It yields the protein CASRTGAQGNNSPLHF. The chain joins TRBV7-9 to TRBJ1-6; TRBD1 aligns across 7 bases. The CDR3 is 16 residues long. Germline loops: CDR1 SEHNR, CDR2 FQNEAQ (reference sequence). V shed 6 bases, J shed 5 bases, and the junction held 10 bases outside the gene matches.

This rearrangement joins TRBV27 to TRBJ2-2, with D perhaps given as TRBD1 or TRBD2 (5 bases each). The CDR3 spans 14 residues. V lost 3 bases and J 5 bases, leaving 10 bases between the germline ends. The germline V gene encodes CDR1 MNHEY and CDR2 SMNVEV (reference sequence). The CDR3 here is CASSFIGGTGELFF. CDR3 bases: TGTGCCAGCAGTTTTATTGGGGGAACCGGGGAGCTGTTTTTT.

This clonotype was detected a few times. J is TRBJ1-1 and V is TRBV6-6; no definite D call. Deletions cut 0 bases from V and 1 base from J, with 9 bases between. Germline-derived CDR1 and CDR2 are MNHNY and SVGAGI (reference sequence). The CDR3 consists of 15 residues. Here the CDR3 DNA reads TGTGCCAGCAGTTACTCAAGGACCGGGAACACTGAAGCTTTCTTT. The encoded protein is CASSYSRTGNTEAFF.

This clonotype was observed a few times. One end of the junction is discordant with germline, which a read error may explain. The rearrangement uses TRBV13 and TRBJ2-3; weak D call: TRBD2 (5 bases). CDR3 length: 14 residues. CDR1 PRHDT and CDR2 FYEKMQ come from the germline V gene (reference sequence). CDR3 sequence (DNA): TGTGCCAGCAGCTTAAGGACCCGGGGAGATACGCAGTACTTT. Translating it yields CASSLRTRGDTQYF.

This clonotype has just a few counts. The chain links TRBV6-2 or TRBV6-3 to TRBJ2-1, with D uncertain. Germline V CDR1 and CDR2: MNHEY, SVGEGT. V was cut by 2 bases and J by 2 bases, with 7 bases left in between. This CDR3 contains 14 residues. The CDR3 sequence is CASSYLGTYNEQFF. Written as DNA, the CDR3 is TGTGCCAGCAGTTACCTGGGAACCTACAATGAGCAGTTCTTC.

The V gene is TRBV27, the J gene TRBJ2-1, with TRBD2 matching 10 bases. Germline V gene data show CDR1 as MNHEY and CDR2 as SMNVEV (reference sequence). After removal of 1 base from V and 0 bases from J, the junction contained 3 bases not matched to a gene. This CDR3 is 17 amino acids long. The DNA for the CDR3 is TGTGCCAGCAGTTTATTGGCTAGCGGGAGCTCCTACAATGAGCAGTTCTTC. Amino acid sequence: CASSLLASGSSYNEQFF.

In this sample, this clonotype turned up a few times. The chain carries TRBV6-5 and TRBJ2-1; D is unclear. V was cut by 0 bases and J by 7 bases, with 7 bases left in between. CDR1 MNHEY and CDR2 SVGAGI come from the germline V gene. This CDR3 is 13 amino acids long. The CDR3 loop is CASSYSGLNEQFF. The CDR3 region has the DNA TGTGCCAGCAGTTACTCAGGGCTTAATGAGCAGTTCTTC.

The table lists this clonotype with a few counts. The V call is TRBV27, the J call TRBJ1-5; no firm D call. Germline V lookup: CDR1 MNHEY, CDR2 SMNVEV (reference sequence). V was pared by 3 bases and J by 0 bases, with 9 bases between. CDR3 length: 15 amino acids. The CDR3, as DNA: TGTGCCAGCAGTTTGGATACTTATAGCAATCAGCCCCAGCATTTT. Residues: CASSLDTYSNQPQHF.